The T cell receptor (beta chain) under discussion was sequenced for a study of breast tumors, draining lymph nodes, adjacent tissues. TCRdb independently ran MiXCR on the multiplex PCR reads; one entry per CDR3 protein. This sample yields 200,000 or so distinct CDR3 sequences, of which approximately 30% are seen a single time; around 4.4% belongs to the top ten. The germline V gene encodes CDR1 SGHTA and CDR2 FQGTGA. Termini included, the CDR3 measures 18 amino acids. The lymph nodes were axillary draining lymph nodes from breast cancer patients. Study findings and constraints: Data only fit, rather than demonstrated, lymph node origin of most tumor T cells. Most tumor T cells seemingly derive from lymph node, then expand in tumor. Compared with lymph nodes, tumors were less diverse; compared with nontumor tissue, more.

To note about this clonotype: Antigen unknown. Because the CDR3's place on the DNA is in doubt, the DNA is left out and the CDR3 is given as listed by TCRdb.

Sequencing used axillary lymph node tissue. The chain couples TRBV7-3 to TRBJ2-5. The receptor was derived from a female donor with breast cancer. Some clones in this sample may be carry-over from other donors' samples. This chain's CDR3 is CASSSFYICSARRETQYF.